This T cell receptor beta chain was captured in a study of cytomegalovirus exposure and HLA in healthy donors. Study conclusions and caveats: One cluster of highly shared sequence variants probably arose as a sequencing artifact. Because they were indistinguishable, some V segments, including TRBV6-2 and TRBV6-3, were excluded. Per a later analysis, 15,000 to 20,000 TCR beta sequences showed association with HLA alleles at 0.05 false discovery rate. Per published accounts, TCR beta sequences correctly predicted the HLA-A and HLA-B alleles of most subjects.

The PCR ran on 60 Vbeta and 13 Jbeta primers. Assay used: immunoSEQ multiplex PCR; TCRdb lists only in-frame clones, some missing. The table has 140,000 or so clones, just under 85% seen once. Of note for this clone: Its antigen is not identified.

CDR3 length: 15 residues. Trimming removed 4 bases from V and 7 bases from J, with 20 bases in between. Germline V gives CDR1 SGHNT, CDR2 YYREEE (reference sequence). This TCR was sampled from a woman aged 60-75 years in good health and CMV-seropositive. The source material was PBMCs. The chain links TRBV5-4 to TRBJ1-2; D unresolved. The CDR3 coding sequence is TGTGCCAGCAGCCCGGTGGACTCCCTGAGGTTTGGCTACACCTTC. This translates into CASSPVDSLRFGYTF.